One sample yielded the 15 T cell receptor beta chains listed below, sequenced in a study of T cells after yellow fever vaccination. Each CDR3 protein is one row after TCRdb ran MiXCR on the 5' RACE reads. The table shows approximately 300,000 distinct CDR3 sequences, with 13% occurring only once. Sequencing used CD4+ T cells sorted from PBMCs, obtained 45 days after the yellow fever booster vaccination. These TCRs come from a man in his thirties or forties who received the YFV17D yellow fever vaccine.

The DNA of the CDR3 is TGTGCAAACGCCCTCAGCAGCCAAGAGACCCAGTACTTC. Translated: CANALSSQETQYF. The chain is built from TRBV10-3 and TRBJ2-5; D ambiguous. Germline CDR1 is ENHRY and CDR2 is SYGVKD. The CDR3 has 13 residues.

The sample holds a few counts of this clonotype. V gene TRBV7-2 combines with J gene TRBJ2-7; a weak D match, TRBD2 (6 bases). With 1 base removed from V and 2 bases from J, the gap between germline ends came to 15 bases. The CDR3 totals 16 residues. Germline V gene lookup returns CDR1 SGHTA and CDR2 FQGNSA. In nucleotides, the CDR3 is TGTGCCAGCAGCTTAGGGGGAGGAGGTCTTACCTACGAGCAGTACTTC. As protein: CASSLGGGGLTYEQYF.

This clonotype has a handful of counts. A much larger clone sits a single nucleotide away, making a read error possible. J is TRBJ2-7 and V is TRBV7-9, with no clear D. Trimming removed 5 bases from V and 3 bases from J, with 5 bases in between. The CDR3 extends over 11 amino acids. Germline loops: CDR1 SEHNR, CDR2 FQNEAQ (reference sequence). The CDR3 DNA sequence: TGTGCCAGCAGCCGGGTCTACGAGCAGTACTTC. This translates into CASSRVYEQYF. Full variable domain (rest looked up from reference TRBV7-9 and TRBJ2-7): DTGVSQNPRHKITKRGQNVTFRCDPISEHNRLYWYRQTLGQGPEFLTYFQNEAQLEKSRLLSDRFSAERPKGSFSTLEIQRTEQGDSAMYLCASSRVYEQYFGPGTRLTVT.

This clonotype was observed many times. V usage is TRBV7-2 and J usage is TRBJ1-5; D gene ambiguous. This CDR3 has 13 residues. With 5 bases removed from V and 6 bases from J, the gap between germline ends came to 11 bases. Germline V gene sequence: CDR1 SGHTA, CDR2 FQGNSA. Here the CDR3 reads CASSVFKGQPQHF. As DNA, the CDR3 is TGTGCCAGCAGCGTGTTCAAGGGTCAGCCCCAGCATTTT.

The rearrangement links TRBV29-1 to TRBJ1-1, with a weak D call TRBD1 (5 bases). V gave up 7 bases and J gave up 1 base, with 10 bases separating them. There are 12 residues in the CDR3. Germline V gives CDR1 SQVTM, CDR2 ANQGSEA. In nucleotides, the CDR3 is TGCAGCGGCGGCGGGGGGAACACTGAAGCTTTCTTT. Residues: CSGGGGNTEAFF.

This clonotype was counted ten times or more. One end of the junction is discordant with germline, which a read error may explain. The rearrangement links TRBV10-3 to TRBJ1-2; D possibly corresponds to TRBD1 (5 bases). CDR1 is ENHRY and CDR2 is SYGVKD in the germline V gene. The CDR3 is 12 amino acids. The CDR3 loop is CAISGTDYGYTF. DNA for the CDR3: TGTGCCATAAGTGGGACTGACTATGGCTACACCTTC.

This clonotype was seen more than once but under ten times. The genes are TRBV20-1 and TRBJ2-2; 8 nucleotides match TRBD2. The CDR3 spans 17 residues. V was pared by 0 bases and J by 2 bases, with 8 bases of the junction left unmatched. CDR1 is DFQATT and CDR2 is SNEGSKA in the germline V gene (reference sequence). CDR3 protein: CSAREDSGTANTGELFF. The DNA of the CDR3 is TGCAGTGCTAGAGAGGATAGCGGGACTGCAAACACCGGGGAGCTGTTTTTT.

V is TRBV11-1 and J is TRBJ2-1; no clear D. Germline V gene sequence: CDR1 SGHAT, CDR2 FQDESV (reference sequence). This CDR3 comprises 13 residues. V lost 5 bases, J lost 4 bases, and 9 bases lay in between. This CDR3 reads CASSIQRYNEQFF. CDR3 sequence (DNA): TGTGCCAGCAGCATCCAGAGGTACAATGAGCAGTTCTTC.

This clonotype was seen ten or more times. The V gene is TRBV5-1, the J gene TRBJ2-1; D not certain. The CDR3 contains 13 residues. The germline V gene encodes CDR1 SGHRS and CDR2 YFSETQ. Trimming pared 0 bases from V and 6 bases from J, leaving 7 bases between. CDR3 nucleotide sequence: TGCGCCAGCAGCTTGGTATGGGGCAATGAGCAGTTCTTC. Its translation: CASSLVWGNEQFF.

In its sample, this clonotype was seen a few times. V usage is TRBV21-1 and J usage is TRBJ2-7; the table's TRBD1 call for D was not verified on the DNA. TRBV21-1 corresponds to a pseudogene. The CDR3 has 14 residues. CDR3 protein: CASSIHRDSYEQYF. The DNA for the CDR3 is TGTGCCAGCAGCATACACAGGGATTCCTACGAGCAGTACTTC.

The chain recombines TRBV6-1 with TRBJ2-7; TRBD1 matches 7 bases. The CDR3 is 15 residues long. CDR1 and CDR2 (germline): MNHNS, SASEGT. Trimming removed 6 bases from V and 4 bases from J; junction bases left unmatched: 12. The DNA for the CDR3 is TGTGCCAGCAGGCCTACCAGGGACAGATGGTACGAGCAGTACTTC. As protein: CASRPTRDRWYEQYF.

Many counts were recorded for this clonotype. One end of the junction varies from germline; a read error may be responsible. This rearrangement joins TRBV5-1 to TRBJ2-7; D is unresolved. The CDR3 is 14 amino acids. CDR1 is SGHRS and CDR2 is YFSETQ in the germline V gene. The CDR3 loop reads CASSLVSGSYEQYF. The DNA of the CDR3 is TGTGCCAGCAGCTTAGTGTCAGGCTCCTACGAGCAGTACTTC.

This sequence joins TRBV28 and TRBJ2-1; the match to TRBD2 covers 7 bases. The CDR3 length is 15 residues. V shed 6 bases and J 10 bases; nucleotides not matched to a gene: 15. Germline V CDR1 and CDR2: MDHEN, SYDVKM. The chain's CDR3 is CASSPSGEGHGEQFF. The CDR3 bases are TGTGCCAGCAGCCCCAGCGGGGAGGGCCATGGGGAGCAGTTCTTC.

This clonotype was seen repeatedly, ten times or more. This CDR3 reads CASSPAGTLRADSTDTQYF. In DNA form, the CDR3 reads TGTGCCAGCAGTCCCGCTGGGACGCTCCGAGCCGATAGCACAGATACGCAGTATTTT. V usage is TRBV27 and J usage is TRBJ2-3; either TRBD1 or TRBD2 may fit D (5 bases each). Germline V gene lookup returns CDR1 MNHEY and CDR2 SMNVEV (reference sequence). The V end lost 5 bases, the J end lost 0 bases, and 24 bases lay between the germline ends. The CDR3 sequence is 19 residues long.

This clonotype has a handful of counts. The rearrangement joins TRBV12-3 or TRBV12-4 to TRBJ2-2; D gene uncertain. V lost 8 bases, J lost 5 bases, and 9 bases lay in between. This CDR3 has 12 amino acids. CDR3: CASRSSTGELFF. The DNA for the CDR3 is TGTGCCAGCCGTAGCTCAACCGGGGAGCTGTTTTTT.